Shown below are 22 T cell receptor beta chains from a single sample sequenced in a study of cytomegalovirus exposure and HLA in healthy donors (dated by TCRdb to 2017 to 2019). The library was built by means of the immunoSEQ multiplex PCR assay. A mixture of 60 forward primers for TCR Vbeta segments and 13 reverse primers for TCR Jbeta segments was used in the multiplex PCR. In its TCRdb copy, this immuneACCESS table keeps in-frame sequences only and misses some clones. Where compared with another copy, unresolved V genes explain less than half of these, and the others have no known cause. The sample table records nearly 200,000 clones. 0.74% of the sample goes to the ten largest clones. Sequencing was carried out using PBMCs. All receptors derive from a boy between 5 and 17 years old in good health and CMV-seronegative.

V gene TRBV5-1 combines with J gene TRBJ2-2; 11 nucleotides align to TRBD2. This CDR3 region has 15 residues. Trimming at V came to 3 bases and at J to 5 bases, leaving 3 bases not matched to a gene. CDR1 and CDR2 from the germline V gene are SGHRS and YFSETQ. In DNA form, the CDR3 reads TGCGCCAGCAGCTACGTAGCGGGGGGGACCGGGGAGCTGTTTTTT. The encoded protein is CASSYVAGGTGELFF.

The chain carries TRBV11-2 and TRBJ2-2; 9 positions agree with TRBD2. This CDR3 has 16 residues. V gave up 0 bases and J gave up 4 bases; unmatched junction bases: 3. The V gene's germline CDR1 is SGHAT and CDR2 FQNNGV. This CDR3 is CASSLDSGGRTGELFF. As DNA, the CDR3 is TGTGCCAGCAGCTTAGATAGCGGGGGTCGCACCGGGGAGCTGTTTTTT.

The V gene is TRBV5-1, the J gene TRBJ2-3, with 9 bases fitting TRBD1. The germline gives CDR1 SGHRS, CDR2 YFSETQ. CDR3 length: 16 amino acids. The V gene end was trimmed by 3 bases and the J gene end by 7 bases; junction bases not matched to a gene: 12. Written as DNA, the CDR3 is TGCGCCAGCAGCTCCTTAGAGGACAGGGGACGAAATACGCAGTATTTT. Residues: CASSSLEDRGRNTQYF.

The chain is built from TRBV7-3 and TRBJ2-3; no clear D gene. This CDR3 is 12 amino acids long. Germline assignment: CDR1 SGHTA and CDR2 FQGTGA. With 5 bases removed from V and 8 bases from J, the gap between germline ends came to 11 bases. CDR3 nucleotide sequence: TGTGCCAGCAGCGCCCCGGGTCTTACGCAGTATTTT. The encoded protein is CASSAPGLTQYF.

V gene TRBV4-1 combines with J gene TRBJ2-1, with 10 positions matching TRBD1. With 1 base clipped from V and 12 bases from J, the junction kept 9 bases outside the gene matches. Germline V gene data show CDR1 as MGHRA and CDR2 as YSYEKL. The CDR3 is 15 amino acids. CDR3 sequence: CASSQVTGTGESQFF. The CDR3 DNA sequence: TGCGCCAGCAGCCAAGTAACTGGGACAGGGGAATCGCAGTTCTTC.

The chain couples TRBV5-8 to TRBJ1-1, with D perhaps TRBD1 (6 bases). The V end lost 7 bases, the J end lost 7 bases, and 17 bases lay between the germline ends. CDR1 SGHTS and CDR2 YDEGEE come from the germline V gene. This CDR3 contains 13 residues. The chain's CDR3 is CASGHLKDSEAFF. Written as DNA, the CDR3 is TGTGCCAGCGGCCACCTCAAGGACAGTGAAGCTTTCTTT.

The CDR3 loop is CASSGDSLYEQYF. As DNA, the CDR3 is TGTGCCAGCAGCGGGGACAGCCTCTACGAGCAGTACTTC. V is TRBV7-9 and J is TRBJ2-7; 7 nucleotides line up with TRBD1. Germline V gene sequence: CDR1 SEHNR, CDR2 FQNEAQ (reference sequence). With 5 bases clipped from V and 3 bases from J, the junction kept 4 bases outside the gene matches. The CDR3 is 13 residues long.

The J gene is TRBJ2-5, the V gene TRBV5-6, with D possibly being TRBD2 (7 bases). V dropped 2 bases and J dropped 7 bases, with 18 bases sitting between them. The CDR3 has 15 amino acids. Germline V gene data show CDR1 as SGHDT and CDR2 as YYEEEE. The CDR3 nucleotides read TGTGCCAGCAGCTTAGGTTCGGGGGGCGGTGGGACCCAGTACTTC. Protein: CASSLGSGGGGTQYF.

The chain links TRBV4-1 to TRBJ1-5; TRBD1 matches 8 bases. The germline V gene encodes CDR1 MGHRA and CDR2 YSYEKL. The CDR3 is 15 residues long. V dropped 1 base and J dropped 4; count of bases not matched to a gene: 3. In DNA, the CDR3 is TGCGCCAGCAGCCAAGGGGACAGGTGGAATCAGCCCCAGCATTTT. Protein: CASSQGDRWNQPQHF.

The CDR3 DNA reads as TGTGCCAGCAGCGTTCTCCGGGCAGATACGCAGTATTTT. Its translation: CASSVLRADTQYF. This chain links TRBV9 with TRBJ2-3, with D hard to call. V lost 2 bases to trimming and J lost 4 bases, with 8 bases between them. Germline loops: CDR1 SGDLS, CDR2 YYNGEE. The CDR3 has 13 amino acids. Full variable domain (outside the CDR3, taken from reference TRBV9 and TRBJ2-3): DSGVTQTPKHLITATGQRVTLRCSPRSGDLSVYWYQQSLDQGLQFLIQYYNGEERAKGNILERFSAQQFPDLHSELNLSSLELGDSALYFCASSVLRADTQYFGPGTRLTVL.

CDR3 region: CASGLVTGDNTEAFF. CDR3 in DNA: TGTGCTAGTGGTTTGGTTACAGGGGATAACACTGAAGCTTTCTTT. The chain couples TRBV12-5 to TRBJ1-1, with 7 bases fitting TRBD1. V shed 0 bases and J 2 bases; nucleotides not matched to a gene: 3. The CDR3 is 15 amino acids. Germline V CDR1 and CDR2: LGHNT, FRNRAP.

J is TRBJ2-1 and V is TRBV7-3, with TRBD1 matching over 7 bases. The CDR3 extends over 15 amino acids. Germline V gene lookup returns CDR1 SGHTA and CDR2 FQGTGA. V gave up 5 bases and J gave up 3 bases; unmatched junction bases: 7. The CDR3 DNA sequence: TGTGCCAGCAGCCCGGGACAGAATTACTACAATGAGCAGTTCTTC. As protein: CASSPGQNYYNEQFF.

The rearrangement joins TRBV2 to TRBJ1-5; D is unclear. Between the trimmed V and J ends, which lost 6 bases and 3 bases, there was a span of 18 bases. CDR1 SNHLY and CDR2 FYNNEI come from the germline V gene. The length of the CDR3 is 16 residues. The CDR3 DNA is TGTGCCAGCAGCAACCTTTTTGAGGCCTACAATCAGCCCCAGCATTTT. Its protein is CASSNLFEAYNQPQHF.

As regards this clone: Other DNA sequences in the sample encode the same CDR3. The chain links TRBV6-1 to TRBJ1-4; D might be TRBD1 (5 bases). This CDR3 region has 16 residues. Trimming cost V 4 bases and J 5 bases, with 17 bases left between them. Germline-derived CDR1 and CDR2 are MNHNS and SASEGT. The CDR3 loop reads CASSVSRGGRNEKLFF. The DNA of the CDR3 is TGTGCCAGCAGTGTCTCCCGGGGCGGGAGAAATGAAAAACTGTTTTTT.

The chain uses TRBV7-8 and TRBJ2-3; D might be TRBD2 (6 bases). From germline, CDR1 is SGHVS and CDR2 FQNEAQ. Trimming cost V 2 bases and J 4 bases, with 10 bases left between them. CDR3 length: 14 residues. CDR3 nucleotide sequence: TGTGCCAGCAGCTTAAGACTAGTTCCAGATACGCAGTATTTT. It codes for CASSLRLVPDTQYF.

V is TRBV19 and J is TRBJ1-2; possibly TRBD1 for D (6 bases). CDR1 is LNHDA and CDR2 is SQIVND in the germline V gene (reference sequence). The CDR3 is 15 amino acids. With 3 bases removed from V and 8 bases from J, the gap between germline ends came to 19 bases. The CDR3 region is CASSMGSGAVLGYTF. The CDR3 DNA is TGTGCCAGTAGTATGGGGTCAGGGGCCGTACTGGGCTACACCTTC.

V usage is TRBV11-2 and J usage is TRBJ1-2; D remains unclear. This CDR3 comprises 13 residues. Looked up from germline, CDR1 is SGHAT and CDR2 is FQNNGV. Trimming stripped 5 bases from V and 4 bases from J, with 11 bases between. CDR3 sequence: CASSPGLTYGYTF. CDR3 nucleotide sequence: TGTGCCAGCAGCCCCGGACTGACCTATGGCTACACCTTC.

CDR3 sequence: CASSSDTGSASPLHF. CDR3 nucleotides: TGTGCCAGCAGCTCTGATACAGGGAGTGCTTCACCCCTCCACTTT. The rearrangement uses TRBV5-6 and TRBJ1-6; D is perhaps TRBD1 (6 bases). The CDR3 extends over 15 amino acids. V shed 3 bases and J shed 9 bases, with 16 bases lying between them. Germline V gene sequence: CDR1 SGHDT, CDR2 YYEEEE.

The chain is built from TRBV10-1 and TRBJ2-7; possibly TRBD2 for D (5 bases). CDR1 and CDR2 from the germline V gene are WNHNN and SYGVQD (reference sequence). This CDR3 comprises 13 residues. V was trimmed by 6 bases and J by 2 bases, leaving 11 bases between them. CDR3 DNA: TGCGCCAGCAGCAGGCACGGGACCTACGAGCAGTACTTC. This translates into CASSRHGTYEQYF.

This sequence joins TRBV2 and TRBJ2-1; possible D gene TRBD2, 6 bases. Germline V gives CDR1 SNHLY, CDR2 FYNNEI. Trimming took off 5 bases at V and 0 bases at J, with 11 bases between the two ends. The CDR3 contains 15 residues. CDR3 sequence reads: CASSPTSSSYNEQFF. For the CDR3, the DNA is TGTGCCAGCAGTCCTACTAGCAGCTCCTACAATGAGCAGTTCTTC.

This chain joins TRBV4-1 and TRBJ1-5, with TRBD1 matching 9 bases. In germline, CDR1 is MGHRA, CDR2 YSYEKL. CDR3 length: 15 residues. The V gene end was trimmed by 3 bases and the J gene end by 3 bases; junction bases not matched to a gene: 3. CDR3 protein: CASSQGQGPNQPQHF. CDR3 sequence (DNA): TGCGCCAGCAGCCAGGGACAGGGCCCCAATCAGCCCCAGCATTTT.

The V call is TRBV7-9, the J call TRBJ1-4, with a weak D call TRBD1 (6 bases). From germline, CDR1 is SEHNR and CDR2 FQNEAQ (reference sequence). The CDR3 covers 13 residues. Trimming stripped 4 bases from V and 7 bases from J, with 10 bases between. CDR3 sequence reads: CASSWGGLEKLFF. The CDR3 DNA reads TGTGCCAGCAGCTGGGGGGGCCTTGAAAAACTGTTTTTT.